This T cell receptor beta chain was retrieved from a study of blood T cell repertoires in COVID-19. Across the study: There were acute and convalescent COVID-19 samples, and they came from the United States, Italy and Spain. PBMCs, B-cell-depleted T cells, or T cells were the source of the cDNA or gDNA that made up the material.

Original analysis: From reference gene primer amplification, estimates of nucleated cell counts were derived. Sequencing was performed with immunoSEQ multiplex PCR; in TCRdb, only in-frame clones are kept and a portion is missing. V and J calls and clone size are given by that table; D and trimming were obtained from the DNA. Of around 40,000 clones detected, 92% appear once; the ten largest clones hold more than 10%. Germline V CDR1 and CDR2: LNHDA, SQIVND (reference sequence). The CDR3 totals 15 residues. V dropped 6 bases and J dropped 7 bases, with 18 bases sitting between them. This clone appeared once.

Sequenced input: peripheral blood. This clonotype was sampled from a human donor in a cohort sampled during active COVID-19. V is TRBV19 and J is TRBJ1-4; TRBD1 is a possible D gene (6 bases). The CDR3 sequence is CASRQRGGRFEKLFF. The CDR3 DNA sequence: TGTGCCAGTAGACAACGCGGGGGGCGTTTTGAAAAACTGTTTTTT.